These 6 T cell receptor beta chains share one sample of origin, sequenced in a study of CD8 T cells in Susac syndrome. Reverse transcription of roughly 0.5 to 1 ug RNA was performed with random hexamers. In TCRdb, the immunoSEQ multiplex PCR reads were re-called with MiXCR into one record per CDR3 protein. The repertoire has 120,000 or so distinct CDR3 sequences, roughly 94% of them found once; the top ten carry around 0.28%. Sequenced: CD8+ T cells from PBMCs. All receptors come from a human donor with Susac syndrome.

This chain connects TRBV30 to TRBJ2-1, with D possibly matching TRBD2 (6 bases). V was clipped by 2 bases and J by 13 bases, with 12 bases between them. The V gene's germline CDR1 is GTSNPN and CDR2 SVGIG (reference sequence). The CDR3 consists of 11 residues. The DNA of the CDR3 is TGTGCCTGGAGTCCTGGGACTCTTCAGTTCTTC. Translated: CAWSPGTLQFF.

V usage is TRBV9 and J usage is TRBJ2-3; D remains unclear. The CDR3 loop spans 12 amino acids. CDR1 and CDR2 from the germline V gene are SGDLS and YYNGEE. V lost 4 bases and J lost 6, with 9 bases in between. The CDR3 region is CASSLQMDTQYF. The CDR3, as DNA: TGTGCCAGCAGCCTTCAGATGGATACGCAGTATTTT.

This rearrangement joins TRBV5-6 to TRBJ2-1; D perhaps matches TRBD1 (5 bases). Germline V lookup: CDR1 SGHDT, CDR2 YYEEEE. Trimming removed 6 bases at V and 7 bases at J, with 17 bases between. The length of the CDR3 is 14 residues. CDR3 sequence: CASTYQVKGNEQFF. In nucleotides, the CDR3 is TGTGCCAGCACCTACCAGGTGAAGGGGAATGAGCAGTTCTTC.

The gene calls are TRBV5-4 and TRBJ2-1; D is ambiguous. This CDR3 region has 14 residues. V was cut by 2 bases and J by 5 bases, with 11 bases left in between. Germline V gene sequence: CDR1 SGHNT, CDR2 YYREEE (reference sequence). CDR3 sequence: CASSFLGSHNEQFF. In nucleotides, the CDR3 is TGTGCCAGCAGCTTTCTGGGTTCCCACAATGAGCAGTTCTTC. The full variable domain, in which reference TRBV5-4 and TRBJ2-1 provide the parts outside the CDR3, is ETGVTQSPTHLIKTRGQQVTLRCSSQSGHNTVSWYQQALGQGPQFIFQYYREEENGRGNFPPRFSGLQFPNYSSELNVNALELDDSALYLCASSFLGSHNEQFFGPGTRLTVL.

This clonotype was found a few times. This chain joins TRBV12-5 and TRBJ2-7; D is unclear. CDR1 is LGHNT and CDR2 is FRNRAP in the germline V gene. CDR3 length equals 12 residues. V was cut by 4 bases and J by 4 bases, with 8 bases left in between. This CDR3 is CASGSSSYEQYF. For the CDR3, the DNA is TGTGCTAGTGGTTCTTCCTCATACGAGCAGTACTTC. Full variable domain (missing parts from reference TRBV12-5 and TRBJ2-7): DARVTQTPRHKVTEMGQEVTMRCQPILGHNTVFWYRQTMMQGLELLAYFRNRAPLDDSGMPKDRFSAEMPDATLATLKIQPSEPRDSAVYFCASGSSSYEQYFGPGTRLTVT.

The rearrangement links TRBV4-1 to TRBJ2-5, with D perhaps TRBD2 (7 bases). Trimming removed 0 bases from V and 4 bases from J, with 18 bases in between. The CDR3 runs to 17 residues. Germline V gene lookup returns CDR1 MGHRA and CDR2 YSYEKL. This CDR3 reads CASSQDFRGGVRETQYF. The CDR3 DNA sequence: TGCGCCAGCAGCCAAGATTTTAGGGGGGGAGTTAGAGAGACCCAGTACTTC.